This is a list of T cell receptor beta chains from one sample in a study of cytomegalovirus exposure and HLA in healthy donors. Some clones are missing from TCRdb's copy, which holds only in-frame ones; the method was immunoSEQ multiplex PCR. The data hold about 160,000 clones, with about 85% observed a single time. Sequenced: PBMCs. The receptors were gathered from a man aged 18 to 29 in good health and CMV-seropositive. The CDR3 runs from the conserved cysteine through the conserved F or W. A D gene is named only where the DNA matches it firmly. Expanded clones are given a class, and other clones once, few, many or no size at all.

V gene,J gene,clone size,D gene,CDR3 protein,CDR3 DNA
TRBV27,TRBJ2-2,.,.,CASTFRVNTGELFF,TGTGCCAGCACCTTCCGGGTGAACACCGGGGAGCTGTTTTTT
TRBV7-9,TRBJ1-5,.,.,CASSLSRGQPQHF,TGTGCCAGCAGCTTGTCTCGCGGCCAGCCCCAGCATTTT
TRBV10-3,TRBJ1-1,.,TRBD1,CAISESTGSQAEAFF,TGTGCCATCAGTGAGTCGACAGGGAGTCAGGCTGAAGCTTTCTTT
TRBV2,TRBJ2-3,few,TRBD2,CASSAKTWTSGGAIDTQYF,TGTGCCAGCAGTGCGAAGACCTGGACTAGCGGGGGGGCAATAGATACGCAGTATTTT
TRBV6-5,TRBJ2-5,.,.,CASSLRGKKTQYF,TGTGCCAGCAGCCTGCGGGGTAAGAAGACCCAGTACTTC
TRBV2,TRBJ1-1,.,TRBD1,CASRKLKKQGYTEAFF,TGTGCCAGCAGGAAGCTAAAAAAACAGGGGTACACTGAAGCCTTCTTT
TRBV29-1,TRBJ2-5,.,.,CSTTEETQYF,TGCAGCACTACTGAGGAGACCCAGTACTTC
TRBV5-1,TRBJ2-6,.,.,CASSLTGGSFSSGANVLTF,TGCGCCAGCAGCTTGACTGGCGGGTCCTTTAGCTCTGGGGCCAACGTCCTGACTTTC
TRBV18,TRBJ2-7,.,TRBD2,CASSPPRRAGNRDTYEQYF,TGTGCCAGCTCACCACCGCGTAGAGCGGGGAATAGGGATACCTACGAGCAGTACTTC
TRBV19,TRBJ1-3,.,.,CASSTRLLYDGGNRNTIYF,TGTGCCAGTAGTACCCGTCTTCTGTATGACGGGGGTAATAGAAACACCATATATTTT
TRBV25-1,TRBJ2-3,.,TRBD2,CASGTSGGRDTQYF,TGTGCCAGTGGCACTAGCGGGGGAAGAGATACGCAGTATTTT
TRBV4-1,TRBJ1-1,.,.,CASSHSSRTGLNTEAFF,TGCGCCAGCAGCCACTCCAGCCGAACAGGGTTGAACACTGAAGCTTTCTTT
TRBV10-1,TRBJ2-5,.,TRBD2,CARRAGGQSETQYF,TGCGCCAGGCGAGCGGGGGGGCAGTCAGAGACCCAGTACTTC
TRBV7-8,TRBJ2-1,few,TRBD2,CASSPLAGGRDEQFF,TGTGCCAGCAGCCCTTTAGCGGGGGGAAGAGATGAGCAGTTCTTC
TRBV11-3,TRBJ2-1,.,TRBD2,CASSPSTSGRNNEQFF,TGTGCCAGCAGCCCTAGCACTAGCGGGCGAAACAATGAGCAGTTCTTC
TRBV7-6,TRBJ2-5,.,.,CASSFYRVETQYF,TGTGCCAGCAGCTTCTACAGGGTCGAGACCCAGTACTTC
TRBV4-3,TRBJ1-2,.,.,CASSQTTTANYGYTF,TGCGCCAGCAGCCAAACCACGACAGCTAACTATGGCTACACCTTC
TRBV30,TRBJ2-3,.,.,CAWSMTPYTQYF,TGTGCCTGGAGTATGACACCTTATACGCAGTATTTT
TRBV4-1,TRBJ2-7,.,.,CASSQDAADTYEQYF,TGCGCCAGCAGCCAAGATGCGGCGGACACCTACGAGCAGTACTTC
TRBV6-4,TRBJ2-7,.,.,CASRTSGRGTKGGRAYEQYF,TGTGCCAGCCGTACCAGCGGTCGGGGGACTAAGGGGGGACGGGCCTACGAGCAGTACTTC
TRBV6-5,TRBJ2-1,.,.,CASSYGGAYNEQFF,TGTGCCAGCAGTTACGGGGGGGCTTACAATGAGCAGTTCTTC
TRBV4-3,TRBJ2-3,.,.,CASSFGRGTDTQYF,TGCGCCAGCAGTTTCGGGCGGGGCACAGATACGCAGTATTTT
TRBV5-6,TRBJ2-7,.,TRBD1,CASRTGGQGYEQYF,TGTGCCAGCAGGACAGGGGGCCAAGGCTACGAGCAGTACTTC
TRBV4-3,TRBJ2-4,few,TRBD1,CASSQDTGVAKNIQYF,TGCGCCAGCAGCCAAGATACAGGGGTGGCCAAAAACATTCAGTACTTC
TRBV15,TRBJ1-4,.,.,CATSRERGINEKLFF,TGTGCCACCAGCAGAGAAAGGGGGATTAATGAAAAACTGTTTTTT
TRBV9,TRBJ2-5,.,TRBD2,CASSVERGRVETQYF,TGTGCCAGCAGCGTAGAGCGGGGGAGGGTAGAGACCCAGTACTTC
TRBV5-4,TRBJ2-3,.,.,CASRSSGPDLFTDTQYF,TGTGCCAGCAGATCAAGCGGGCCTGACCTCTTCACAGATACGCAGTATTTT
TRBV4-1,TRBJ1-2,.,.,CASSPFGGGNYGYTF,TGCGCCAGCAGCCCGTTCGGGGGAGGTAACTATGGCTACACCTTC
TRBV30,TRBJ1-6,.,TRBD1,CACGAGGSYNSPLHF,TGTGCCTGCGGGGCAGGGGGCTCCTATAATTCACCCCTCCACTTT
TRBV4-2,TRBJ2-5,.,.,CASSQPGDRETQYF,TGTGCCAGCAGCCAACCAGGGGACCGGGAGACCCAGTACTTC
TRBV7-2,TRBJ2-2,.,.,CASSLPAGNTGELFF,TGTGCCAGCAGCTTGCCAGCGGGGAACACCGGGGAGCTGTTTTTT
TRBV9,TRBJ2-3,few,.,CASSVGGSASTDTQYF,TGTGCCAGCAGCGTAGGAGGGTCGGCTAGCACAGATACGCAGTATTTT